Shown below are 11 T cell receptor beta chains from a single sample sequenced in a study of blood T cells in healthy people across ages. A second PCR, run for roughly 7 to 12 cycles, used a sample-barcoded 5' primer plus a J-beta primer mix. One entry per CDR3 protein results from TCRdb running MiXCR on the 5' RACE reads. The sample has about 1 million distinct CDR3 sequences, 35% to 55% seen once. Sequences were obtained from blood. Receptor source: a woman aged 55-75 years in good health.

J is TRBJ2-5 and V is TRBV5-1, with TRBD2 matching 8 bases. The germline V gene has CDR1 SGHRS and CDR2 YFSETQ. The CDR3 is made up of 17 amino acids. J gave up 3 bases and V 4 bases, and 14 bases lay outside the gene matches. CDR3 DNA sequence: TGCGCCAGCAGCCCGGGCTCTACTAGCGGTAGGGAAGAGACCCAGTACTTC. It yields the protein CASSPGSTSGREETQYF.

This clonotype appeared a few times. The gene calls are TRBV29-1 and TRBJ2-7, with 7 bases matching TRBD2. The V and J ends lost 7 bases and 6 bases, in that order; junction bases with no gene match: 18. This CDR3 is built from 15 residues. CDR1 and CDR2 from the germline V gene are SQVTM and ANQGSEA. DNA of the CDR3: TGCAGCGCGGACTGGGCGGGAGAGGGGTCTCGCGAGCAGTACTTC. Translation: CSADWAGEGSREQYF.

The chain joins TRBV11-1 to TRBJ2-1, with TRBD2 identical over 10 bases. CDR1 SGHAT and CDR2 FQDESV come from the germline V gene (reference sequence). Trimming cost V 5 bases and J 3 bases; bases outside gene matches: 7. This CDR3 is built from 16 residues. The CDR3 protein is CASSRGLAGVYNEQFF. The DNA of the CDR3 is TGTGCCAGCAGCCGCGGGCTAGCGGGAGTCTACAATGAGCAGTTCTTC.

The sample holds a few counts of this clonotype. A much larger clone sits a single nucleotide away, making a read error possible. The chain employs TRBV9 and TRBJ2-7; weak D call: TRBD2 (5 bases). CDR3 length equals 13 residues. V lost 3 bases to trimming and J lost 6 bases, with 13 bases between them. Per the germline V gene, CDR1 is SGDLS and CDR2 is YYNGEE. Here the CDR3 DNA reads TGTGCCAGCAGCGGCAAGACGAGCGGCGAGCAGTACTTC. Its protein is CASSGKTSGEQYF.

J is TRBJ2-4 and V is TRBV4-1, with 7 positions matching TRBD2. The germline V gene has CDR1 MGHRA and CDR2 YSYEKL. CDR3 size: 17 residues. With 0 bases clipped from V and 2 bases from J, the junction kept 7 bases outside the gene matches. CDR3 bases: TGCGCCAGCAGCCAAGATTCGGCGCGGGGGACCAAAAACATTCAGTACTTC. This encodes CASSQDSARGTKNIQYF.

CDR3 sequence (DNA): TGTGCCAGTCTGTCTGGTGAAAAACTGTTTTTT. Its protein product is CASLSGEKLFF. The rearrangement links TRBV2 to TRBJ1-4; no reliable D call. V shed 9 bases and J shed 7 bases, with 9 bases lying between them. The CDR3 covers 11 residues. CDR1 SNHLY and CDR2 FYNNEI come from the germline V gene.

J is TRBJ2-7 and V is TRBV2; 9 bases match TRBD2. The ends lost 6 bases at V and 7 bases at J; junction bases unmatched: 10. The CDR3 runs to 14 residues. Germline V gives CDR1 SNHLY, CDR2 FYNNEI. The CDR3: CASRSLAGTGEQYF. CDR3 sequence (DNA): TGTGCCAGCAGGTCCCTAGCGGGAACGGGAGAGCAGTACTTC.

The chain recombines TRBV20-1 with TRBJ1-6; D is uncertain. Germline V lookup: CDR1 DFQATT, CDR2 SNEGSKA (reference sequence). The V end lost 3 bases, the J end lost 8 bases, and 11 bases lay between the germline ends. This CDR3 has 13 residues. Here the CDR3 DNA reads TGCAGTGCTAGGAGCAGCGGGGATTCACCCCTCCACTTT. This gives the protein CSARSSGDSPLHF.

The V and J genes are TRBV3-1 and TRBJ2-7; 13 bases agree with TRBD2. With V trimmed by 4 bases and J by 6 bases, 3 bases remained unmatched. Germline CDR1 and CDR2: LGHDT and YNNKEL (reference sequence). CDR3 length: 14 amino acids. CDR3 in DNA: TGTGCCAGCAGCCGCGGACTAGCGGGAGTCGAGCAGTACTTC. Encoded protein: CASSRGLAGVEQYF.

This clonotype has just a few counts. The chain employs TRBV7-8 and TRBJ2-7; 10 nucleotides match TRBD1. Trimming removed 2 bases from V and 3 bases from J; junction bases left unmatched: 16. The CDR3 has 19 residues. The V gene's germline CDR1 is SGHVS and CDR2 FQNEAQ. The CDR3 region has the DNA TGTGCCAGCAGCTTAAGACAGGGGGCTTCCAGCAGACGAGTCTACGAGCAGTACTTC. This encodes CASSLRQGASSRRVYEQYF.

V usage is TRBV7-9 and J usage is TRBJ2-1, with 9 bases lining up with TRBD1. Gene TRBJ2-7 matches the end of the DNA better, so the J call may be wrong. This CDR3 is 14 amino acids long. Germline V lookup: CDR1 SEHNR, CDR2 FQNEAQ (reference sequence). CDR3 coding DNA: TGTGCCAGCAGCCCCCGGGACAGGGTTGACGAGCAGTACTTC. This encodes CASSPRDRVDEQYF.